This T cell receptor (beta chain) was profiled in a study of cytomegalovirus exposure and HLA in healthy donors. The CDR3 runs 13 residues. Sequenced by immunoSEQ multiplex PCR; TCRdb stores in-frame clones only, minus some. The sample has 100,000 to 150,000 clones, approximately 94% seen once; the top ten hold 1.7%. The chain employs TRBV21-1 and TRBJ2-7; the D segment call TRBD1 is taken from the table without a DNA check. TRBV21-1 is a documented pseudogene. The sequence derives from a man between 18 and 29 years old in good health and CMV-seronegative. Sequenced material: PBMCs. DNA of the CDR3: TGTGCCAGCAGCTACAGGGGTCAGTGGGAGCAGTACTTC. This gives the protein CASSYRGQWEQYF.